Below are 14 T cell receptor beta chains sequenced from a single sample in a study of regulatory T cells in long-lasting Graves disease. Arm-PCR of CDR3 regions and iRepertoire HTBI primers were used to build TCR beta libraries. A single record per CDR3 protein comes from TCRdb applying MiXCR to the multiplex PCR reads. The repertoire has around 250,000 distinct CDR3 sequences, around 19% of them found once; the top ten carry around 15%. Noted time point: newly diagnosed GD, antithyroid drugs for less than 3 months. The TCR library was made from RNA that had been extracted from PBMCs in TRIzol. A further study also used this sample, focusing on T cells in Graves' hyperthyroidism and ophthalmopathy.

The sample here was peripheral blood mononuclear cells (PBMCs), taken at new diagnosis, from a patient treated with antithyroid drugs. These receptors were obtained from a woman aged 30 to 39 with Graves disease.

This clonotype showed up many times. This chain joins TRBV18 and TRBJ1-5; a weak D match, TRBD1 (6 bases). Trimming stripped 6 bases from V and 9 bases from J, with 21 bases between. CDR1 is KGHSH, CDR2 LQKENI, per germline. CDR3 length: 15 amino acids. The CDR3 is CASSPNGGGLGPQHF. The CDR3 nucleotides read TGTGCCAGCTCCCCTAATGGTGGGGGCCTAGGGCCCCAGCATTTT.

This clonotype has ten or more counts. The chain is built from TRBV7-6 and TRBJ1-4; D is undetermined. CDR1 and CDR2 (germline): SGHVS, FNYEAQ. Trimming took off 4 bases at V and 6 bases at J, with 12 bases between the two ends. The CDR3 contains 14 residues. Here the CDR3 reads CASSSSGPDEKLFF. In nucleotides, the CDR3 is TGTGCCAGCAGCTCCAGCGGACCGGATGAAAAACTGTTTTTT.

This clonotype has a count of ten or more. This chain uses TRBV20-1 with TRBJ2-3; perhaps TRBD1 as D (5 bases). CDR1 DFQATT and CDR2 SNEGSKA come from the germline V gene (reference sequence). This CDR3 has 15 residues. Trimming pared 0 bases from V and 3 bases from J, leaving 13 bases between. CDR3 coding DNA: TGCAGTGCTAGAGATCGAAGCGACAGTACAGATACGCAGTATTTT. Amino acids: CSARDRSDSTDTQYF.

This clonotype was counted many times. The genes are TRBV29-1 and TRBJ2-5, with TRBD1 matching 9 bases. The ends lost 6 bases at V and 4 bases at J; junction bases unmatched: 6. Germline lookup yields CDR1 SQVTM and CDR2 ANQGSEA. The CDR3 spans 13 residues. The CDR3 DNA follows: TGCAGCGTGCAACAGGGGGCTGGAGAGACCCAGTACTTC. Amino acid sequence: CSVQQGAGETQYF.

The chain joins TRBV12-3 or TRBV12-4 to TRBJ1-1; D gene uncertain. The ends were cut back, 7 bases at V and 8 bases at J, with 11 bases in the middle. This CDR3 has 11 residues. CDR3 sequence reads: CASIAEREAFF. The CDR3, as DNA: TGTGCCAGCATCGCAGAGAGAGAAGCTTTCTTT.

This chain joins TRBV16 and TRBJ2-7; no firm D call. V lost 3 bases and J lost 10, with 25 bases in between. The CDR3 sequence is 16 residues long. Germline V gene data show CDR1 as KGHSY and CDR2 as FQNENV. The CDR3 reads CASSQGKGQPVVLQYF. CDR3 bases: TGTGCCAGCAGCCAGGGCAAAGGGCAGCCCGTGGTGCTACAGTACTTC.

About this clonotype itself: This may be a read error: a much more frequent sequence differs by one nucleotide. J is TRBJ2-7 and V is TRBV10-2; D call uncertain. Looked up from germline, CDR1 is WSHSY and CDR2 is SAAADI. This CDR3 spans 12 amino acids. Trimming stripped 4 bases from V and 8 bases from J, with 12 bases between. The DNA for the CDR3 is TGCGCCAGCAGTGGTACAGCCGCGAAGCAGTACTTC. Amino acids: CASSGTAAKQYF.

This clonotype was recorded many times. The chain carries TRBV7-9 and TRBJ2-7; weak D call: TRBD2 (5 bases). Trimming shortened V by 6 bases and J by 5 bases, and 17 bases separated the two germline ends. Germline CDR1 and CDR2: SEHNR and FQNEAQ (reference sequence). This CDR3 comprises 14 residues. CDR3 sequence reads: CASSRTGSSDEQYF. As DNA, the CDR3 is TGTGCCAGCAGTCGGACTGGTAGTAGCGACGAGCAGTACTTC.

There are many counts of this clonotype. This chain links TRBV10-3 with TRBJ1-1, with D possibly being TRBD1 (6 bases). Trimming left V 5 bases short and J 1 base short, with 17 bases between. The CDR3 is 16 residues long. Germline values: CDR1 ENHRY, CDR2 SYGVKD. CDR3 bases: TGTGCCATCAGTTCTCTTGACCGGGACAAGAACACTGAAGCTTTCTTT. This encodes CAISSLDRDKNTEAFF.

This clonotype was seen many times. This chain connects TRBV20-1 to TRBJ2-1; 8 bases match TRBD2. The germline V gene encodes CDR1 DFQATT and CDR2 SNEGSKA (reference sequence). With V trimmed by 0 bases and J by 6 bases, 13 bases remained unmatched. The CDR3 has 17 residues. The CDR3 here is CSARDPRTSLSGNEQFF. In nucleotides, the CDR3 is TGCAGTGCTAGAGATCCGCGGACTAGCCTCTCCGGCAATGAGCAGTTCTTC.

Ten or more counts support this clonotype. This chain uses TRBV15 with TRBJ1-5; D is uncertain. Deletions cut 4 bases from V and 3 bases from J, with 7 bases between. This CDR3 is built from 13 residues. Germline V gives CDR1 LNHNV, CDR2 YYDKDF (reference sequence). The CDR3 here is CATSKGINQPQHF. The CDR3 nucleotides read TGTGCCACCAGCAAAGGGATCAATCAGCCCCAGCATTTT.

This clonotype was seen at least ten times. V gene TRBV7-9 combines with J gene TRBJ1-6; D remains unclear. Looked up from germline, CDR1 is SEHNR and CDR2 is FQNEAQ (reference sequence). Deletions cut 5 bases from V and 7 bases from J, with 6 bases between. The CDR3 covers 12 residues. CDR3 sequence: CASSPLNSPLHF. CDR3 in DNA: TGTGCCAGCAGCCCTCTAAATTCACCCCTCCACTTT.

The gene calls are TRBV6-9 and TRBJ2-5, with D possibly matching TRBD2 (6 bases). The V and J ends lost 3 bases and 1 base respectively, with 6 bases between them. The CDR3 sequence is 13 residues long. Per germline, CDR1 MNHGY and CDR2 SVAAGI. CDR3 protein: CASSYGSQETQYF. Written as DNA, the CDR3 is TGTGCCAGCAGTTACGGGAGCCAAGAGACCCAGTACTTC.

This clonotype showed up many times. The DNA of the CDR3 is TGTGCCAGCAGAGGAGCCGGGACCGGGACCTACAATGAGCAGTTCTTC. This sequence encodes CASRGAGTGTYNEQFF. The gene calls are TRBV12-3 or TRBV12-4 and TRBJ2-1, with D perhaps assigned TRBD1 or TRBD2 (5 bases each). CDR3 length equals 16 residues. Trimming pared 6 bases from V and 2 bases from J, leaving 17 bases between.